These 29 T cell receptor beta chains were sequenced from one sample in a study of blood T cell repertoires in COVID-19 (TCRdb year 2020). To prepare the library, the immunoSEQ multiplex PCR assay was applied. The table comes from immuneACCESS by way of TCRdb, which keeps in-frame sequences with V and J called. Part of the clones is missing from these tables; in studies checked, under half for an unresolved V gene and the rest for unknown reasons. In all, the sample holds around 360,000 clones, and roughly nine tenths of those were seen once. The top ten hold roughly 3% of the sample. Sequenced: PBMCs or T cells enriched from blood (not recorded which). These receptors were taken from a woman in her twenties or thirties who had recovered from COVID-19.

CDR3 loop: CASSPDSSNQPQHF. The DNA of the CDR3 is TGTGCCAGCAGCCCCGACAGTAGCAATCAGCCCCAGCATTTT. V usage is TRBV6-5 and J usage is TRBJ1-5, with D perhaps matching TRBD1 (5 bases). The length of the CDR3 is 14 residues. Germline CDR1 and CDR2: MNHEY and SVGAGI. V dropped 6 bases and J dropped 0 bases, with 9 bases sitting between them.

V gene TRBV5-5 combines with J gene TRBJ1-5; 7 bases agree with TRBD1. V shed 0 bases and J 0 bases; nucleotides not matched to a gene: 3. The germline V gene encodes CDR1 SGHKS and CDR2 YYEKEE (reference sequence). This CDR3 comprises 16 residues. The CDR3 reads CASSLGQGNSNQPQHF. Written as DNA, the CDR3 is TGTGCCAGCAGCTTGGGACAGGGAAATAGCAATCAGCCCCAGCATTTT.

The chain uses TRBV4-1 and TRBJ2-1; weak D call: TRBD2 (6 bases). CDR1 and CDR2 (germline): MGHRA, YSYEKL. Trimming shortened V by 10 bases and J by 8 bases, and 15 bases separated the two germline ends. This CDR3 has 12 residues. The CDR3 DNA reads as TGCGCCACCGGGACTCCCGGCGATGAGCAGTTCTTC. As protein: CATGTPGDEQFF.

Turning to this clone: Its ends do not fully match the called genes, so a read error is possible. V usage is TRBV7-7 and J usage is TRBJ2-3; 8 nucleotides match TRBD2. Germline loops: CDR1 SSHAT, CDR2 FNYEAQ (reference sequence). This CDR3 has 15 residues. CDR3 nucleotides: TGTGCTAGCAGCCTGCAGCGGGGGAGCACAGATACGCAGTATTTT. It specifies CASSLQRGSTDTQYF.

This clone has only a few counts. The genes are TRBV7-9 and TRBJ1-2, with D maybe TRBD1 (5 bases). Germline V lookup: CDR1 SEHNR, CDR2 FQNEAQ (reference sequence). Trimming pared 4 bases from V and 0 bases from J, leaving 12 bases between. This CDR3 has 15 residues. The CDR3 protein is CASSSARDSNYGYTF. The DNA of the CDR3 is TGTGCCAGCAGCTCAGCCAGGGATTCTAACTATGGCTACACCTTC.

The chain employs TRBV12-2 and TRBJ2-1; TRBD2 is taken as the D call from the table, unchecked against the DNA. TRBV12-2 is designated a pseudogene. The CDR3 is made up of 19 amino acids. The CDR3 DNA reads TGTGCAAGTCGGTCCCCCCGGCCCTGGACTAGCGGGACCAACAATGAGCAGTTCTTC. Translating gives CASRSPRPWTSGTNNEQFF.

The rearrangement joins TRBV10-3 to TRBJ2-7; 9 bases are a match to TRBD1. Trimming at V came to 4 bases and at J to 6 bases, leaving 7 bases not matched to a gene. There are 14 residues in the CDR3. The germline gives CDR1 ENHRY, CDR2 SYGVKD. CDR3 protein: CAISADRGVIEQYF. CDR3 sequence (DNA): TGTGCCATCAGTGCTGACAGGGGGGTCATCGAGCAGTACTTC.

This clone occurred once. This rearrangement joins TRBV29-1 to TRBJ1-4, with 8 bases matching TRBD1. The CDR3 contains 14 residues. CDR1 is SQVTM, CDR2 ANQGSEA, per germline. The ends lost 4 bases at V and 5 bases at J; junction bases unmatched: 6. The DNA for the CDR3 is TGCAGCGTTGGGAAGGGACAGGTGAATGAAAAACTGTTTTTT. It encodes CSVGKGQVNEKLFF.

The chain has TRBV7-3 and TRBJ2-5, with a tentative D call TRBD2 (6 bases). V lost 5 bases and J 2 bases, leaving 12 bases between the germline ends. The length of the CDR3 is 14 residues. Germline CDR1 reads SGHTA; CDR2 reads FQGTGA. The CDR3 DNA sequence: TGTGCCAGCAGCCCGACAGCGGGTCAAGAGACCCAGTACTTC. Amino acids: CASSPTAGQETQYF.

The rearrangement links TRBV4-1 to TRBJ1-4; D remains ambiguous. Between the trimmed V and J ends, which lost 3 bases and 7 bases, there was a span of 18 bases. Germline CDR1 is MGHRA and CDR2 is YSYEKL. CDR3 length: 16 residues. As DNA, the CDR3 is TGCGCCAGCAGCCAGGGCCTGGACTCCTGGTCTGAAAAACTGTTTTTT. Its translation: CASSQGLDSWSEKLFF.

The V gene is TRBV2, the J gene TRBJ1-4; 8 bases agree with TRBD1. V lost 2 bases and J lost 7; bases outside the gene matches: 6. The length of the CDR3 is 15 residues. Germline-derived CDR1 and CDR2 are SNHLY and FYNNEI. CDR3 nucleotide sequence: TGTGCCAGCAGTGAATCGGTACAGGGGGTTGAAAAACTGTTTTTT. It translates to CASSESVQGVEKLFF. The full variable domain, in which reference TRBV2 and TRBJ1-4 provide the parts outside the CDR3, is EPEVTQTPSHQVTQMGQEVILRCVPISNHLYFYWYRQILGQKVEFLVSFYNNEISEKSEIFDDQFSVERPDGSNFTLKIRSTKLEDSAMYFCASSESVQGVEKLFFGSGTQLSVL.

This chain connects TRBV5-4 to TRBJ2-2, with 12 bases fitting TRBD1. V was pared by 4 bases and J by 7 bases, with 5 bases of the junction left unmatched. The CDR3 covers 15 residues. Germline V gene lookup returns CDR1 SGHNT and CDR2 YYREEE (reference sequence). The DNA of the CDR3 is TGTGCCAGCAGCCGGGACAGGGGGCATGTCGGGGAGCTGTTTTTT. This gives the protein CASSRDRGHVGELFF.

The V call is TRBV7-9, the J call TRBJ1-2, with 8 bases lining up with TRBD1. The junction had 1 base not matched to a gene; V was cut back by 5 bases and J by 2 bases. The CDR3 is 13 residues long. CDR1 SEHNR and CDR2 FQNEAQ come from the germline V gene (reference sequence). The CDR3 sequence: CASSRQGNYGYTF. DNA for the CDR3: TGTGCCAGCAGCCGACAGGGGAACTATGGCTACACCTTC.

The chain uses TRBV5-4 and TRBJ2-1, with 12 bases fitting TRBD2. The CDR3 extends over 16 amino acids. V trimming: 0 bases; J trimming: 7 bases; junction bases outside the gene matches: 5. CDR1 is SGHNT and CDR2 is YYREEE in the germline V gene (reference sequence). CDR3 nucleotides: TGTGCCAGCAGCTTGGGAAAGACTAGCGGGAGTAATGAGCAGTTCTTC. This gives the protein CASSLGKTSGSNEQFF.

CDR3 coding DNA: TGTGCCAGCAACCGGGACTCCGAATATAATTCACCCCTCCACTTT. Encoded protein: CASNRDSEYNSPLHF. The J gene is TRBJ1-6, the V gene TRBV3-1 (or the pseudogene TRBV3-2); perhaps TRBD1 as D (5 bases). Germline values: CDR1 LGHDT, CDR2 YNNKEL (reference sequence). The CDR3 is made up of 15 amino acids. Trimming left V 7 bases short and J 4 bases short, with 14 bases between.

The chain couples TRBV28 to TRBJ2-7, with a weak D call TRBD1 (6 bases). This CDR3 contains 15 residues. Germline V gives CDR1 MDHEN, CDR2 SYDVKM. The V gene lost 5 bases and the J gene lost 6 bases, with 20 bases spanning the gap. The CDR3 nucleotides are TGTGCCAGCAGTCACAGGGCAGGAAAGGGTGGCGAGCAGTACTTC. Protein product: CASSHRAGKGGEQYF.

The gene calls are TRBV28 and TRBJ1-5; the match to TRBD1 covers 9 bases. The germline CDR1 and CDR2 sequences are MDHEN and SYDVKM. The CDR3 is made up of 17 amino acids. The J segment lost 0 bases and the V segment lost 7 bases, leaving 10 bases of the junction unmatched. DNA for the CDR3: TGTGCCAGCATGCCGGGACAGGGCGCTTATAGCAATCAGCCCCAGCATTTT. Protein sequence: CASMPGQGAYSNQPQHF.

The chain couples TRBV12-5 to TRBJ2-3; D is perhaps TRBD2 (5 bases). CDR1 is LGHNT and CDR2 is FRNRAP in the germline V gene. The V end lost 2 bases, the J end lost 2 bases, and 8 bases lay between the germline ends. The CDR3 length is 14 residues. The CDR3 bases are TGTGCTAGTGGTTTGCGGGGTAACACAGATACGCAGTATTTT. This encodes CASGLRGNTDTQYF.

The rearrangement links TRBV3-1 (or the pseudogene TRBV3-2) to TRBJ1-1; 10 nucleotides match TRBD1. In germline, CDR1 is LGHDT, CDR2 YNNKEL (reference sequence). CDR3 length equals 14 residues. J gave up 6 bases and V 4 bases, and 5 bases lay outside the gene matches. The CDR3 coding sequence is TGTGCCAGCAGCCCCCGGGACAGGGGTGCTGAAGCTTTCTTT. Translation gives CASSPRDRGAEAFF.

The rearrangement joins TRBV18 to TRBJ1-1, with 7 bases lining up with TRBD1. Germline V gives CDR1 KGHSH, CDR2 LQKENI. This CDR3 spans 14 amino acids. J lost 3 bases, V lost 6 bases, and 7 bases had no gene match. The CDR3 DNA reads TGTGCCAGCTCCTTAAGGGGGCGGGACACTGAAGCTTTCTTT. It specifies CASSLRGRDTEAFF.

The gene calls are TRBV28 and TRBJ1-2; D uncertain. CDR1 and CDR2 (germline): MDHEN, SYDVKM. The CDR3 has 16 amino acids. The ends were cut back, 5 bases at V and 0 bases at J, with 16 bases in the middle. CDR3 residues: CASSRYVSLANYGYTF. Written as DNA, the CDR3 is TGTGCCAGCAGTCGATATGTTTCCCTAGCTAACTATGGCTACACCTTC.

V gene TRBV2 combines with J gene TRBJ2-3; 10 bases line up with TRBD2. The germline CDR1 and CDR2 sequences are SNHLY and FYNNEI. The CDR3 has 16 residues. Trimming took 6 bases from V and 2 from J; bases not matched to a gene: 8. CDR3 protein: CASRNETSGPTDTQYF. DNA for the CDR3: TGTGCCAGCAGGAACGAGACTAGCGGGCCCACAGATACGCAGTATTTT.

In its sample, this clone was seen once. The chain joins TRBV7-2 to TRBJ2-1; 11 nucleotides agree with TRBD2. CDR3 length: 16 amino acids. Germline loops: CDR1 SGHTA, CDR2 FQGNSA. J gave up 7 bases and V 5 bases, and 10 bases lay outside the gene matches. The CDR3 loop is CASSPARTSGPNEQFF. The CDR3, as DNA: TGTGCCAGCAGCCCAGCCCGGACTAGCGGGCCTAATGAGCAGTTCTTC.

The V and J genes are TRBV20-1 and TRBJ2-7, with D tentatively TRBD1 (6 bases). Germline V lookup: CDR1 DFQATT, CDR2 SNEGSKA (reference sequence). The CDR3 totals 14 residues. V lost 3 bases and J lost 3, with 15 bases in between. In DNA form, the CDR3 reads TGCAGTGCTAGTAGGGGGACAAGGGGCTACGAGCAGTACTTC. Protein: CSASRGTRGYEQYF.

This rearrangement joins TRBV10-1 to TRBJ2-2; 10 bases map to TRBD1. V lost 6 bases to trimming and J lost 3 bases; unmatched junction nucleotides: 10. The CDR3 length is 17 residues. Germline values: CDR1 WNHNN, CDR2 SYGVQD (reference sequence). CDR3 coding DNA: TGCGCCAGCAGAACAGGACAGGGGGGGACTTACACCGGGGAGCTGTTTTTT. It yields the protein CASRTGQGGTYTGELFF.

This clone came up once. The chain combines TRBV5-4 with TRBJ1-2; TRBD1 is a possible D gene (5 bases). This CDR3 contains 14 residues. Germline CDR1 reads SGHNT; CDR2 reads YYREEE (reference sequence). Trimming removed 4 bases from V and 0 bases from J, with 10 bases in between. CDR3 sequence: CASSPSGTNYGYTF. The CDR3 DNA reads as TGTGCCAGCAGCCCTTCAGGGACTAACTATGGCTACACCTTC. The whole variable domain, remainder taken from reference TRBV5-4 and TRBJ1-2, is ETGVTQSPTHLIKTRGQQVTLRCSSQSGHNTVSWYQQALGQGPQFIFQYYREEENGRGNFPPRFSGLQFPNYSSELNVNALELDDSALYLCASSPSGTNYGYTFGSGTRLTVV.

This clone was observed a handful of times. The rearrangement uses TRBV28 and TRBJ2-1, with D perhaps matching TRBD1 (5 bases). The germline gives CDR1 MDHEN, CDR2 SYDVKM. CDR3 length: 14 amino acids. V was shortened by 3 bases and J by 10 bases, with 16 bases between the two germline ends. The CDR3 here is CASSFSRDWSEQFF. In DNA form, the CDR3 reads TGTGCCAGCAGTTTTAGCAGGGATTGGTCGGAGCAGTTCTTC.

This chain links TRBV7-2 with TRBJ1-2; 8 bases are shared with TRBD1. Germline V gene sequence: CDR1 SGHTA, CDR2 FQGNSA. V shed 1 base and J 8 bases; nucleotides not matched to a gene: 15. This CDR3 comprises 17 residues. CDR3 nucleotide sequence: TGTGCCAGCAGCTTAGGTAGCGTCGGCCAGGGGGCTTTGGGCTACACCTTC. Translating it yields CASSLGSVGQGALGYTF.

CDR3 in amino acids: CSALALSPLHF. CDR3 nucleotides: TGCAGTGCGCTAGCTTTGTCACCCCTCCACTTT. This chain uses TRBV20-1 with TRBJ1-6; no firm D call. The length of the CDR3 is 11 residues. V lost 6 bases to trimming and J lost 10 bases, with 10 bases between them. Germline V CDR1 and CDR2: DFQATT, SNEGSKA (reference sequence).